This T cell receptor (beta chain) was found in a study of post-analysis software for immune sequencing data. Overall study: Relapsing-remitting, secondary progressive and progressive-relapsing multiple sclerosis were all included among the disease courses. The study, taken as a whole, reports: Normalized Chao1 diversity in multiple sclerosis patients fell significantly below that of controls. Four to six TRBV segments were more frequent in patients than controls; TRBV5-6, TRBV5-1 and TRBV20-1 belonged to this group. Batch-mates among the samples co-clustered strongly by F measure.

Unique molecular identifiers were built into the TCR beta cDNA libraries. Roughly 500,000 cDNA molecules were obtained per 1 to 10 million input T cells. TCRdb used MiXCR to reprocess the PCR reads, holding one entry per CDR3 protein. Of more than 450,000 distinct CDR3 sequences listed, 44% are singletons. This CDR3 is built from 12 residues. Germline V lookup: CDR1 MNHNS, CDR2 SASEGT. V lost 2 bases and J lost 4, with 3 bases in between. Turning to this clonotype: What it binds is not known.

The sequence was collected from a girl aged 10 to 17 with multiple sclerosis. The chain couples TRBV6-1 to TRBJ1-5; D remains ambiguous. Sample: blood. In DNA, the CDR3 is TGTGCCAGCAGTGAATGGAATCAGCCCCAGCATTTT. Protein sequence: CASSEWNQPQHF.